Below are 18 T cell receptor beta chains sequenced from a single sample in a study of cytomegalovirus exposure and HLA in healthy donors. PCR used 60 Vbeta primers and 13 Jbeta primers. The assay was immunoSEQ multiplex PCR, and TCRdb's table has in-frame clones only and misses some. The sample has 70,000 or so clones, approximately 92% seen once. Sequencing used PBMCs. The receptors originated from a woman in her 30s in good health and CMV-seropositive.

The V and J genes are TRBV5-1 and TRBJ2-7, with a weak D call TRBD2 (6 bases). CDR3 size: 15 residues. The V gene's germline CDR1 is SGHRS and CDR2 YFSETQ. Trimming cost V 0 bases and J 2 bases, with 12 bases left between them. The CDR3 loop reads CASSLGGGDPYEQYF. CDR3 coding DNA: TGCGCCAGCAGCTTGGGTGGCGGGGACCCCTACGAGCAGTACTTC.

The CDR3 loop is CASSLPSATYEQYF. DNA for the CDR3: TGCGCCAGCAGCTTGCCTAGCGCGACCTACGAGCAGTACTTC. The chain combines TRBV5-1 with TRBJ2-7, with D possibly being TRBD2 (6 bases). This CDR3 comprises 14 residues. The V gene's germline CDR1 is SGHRS and CDR2 YFSETQ. Trimming shortened V by 1 base and J by 2 bases, and 10 bases separated the two germline ends. Supplemented by reference TRBV5-1 and TRBJ2-7, the full variable domain reads KAGVTQTPRYLIKTRGQQVTLSCSPISGHRSVSWYQQTPGQGLQFLFEYFSETQRNKGNFPGRFSGRQFSNSRSEMNVSTLELGDSALYLCASSLPSATYEQYFGPGTRLTVT.

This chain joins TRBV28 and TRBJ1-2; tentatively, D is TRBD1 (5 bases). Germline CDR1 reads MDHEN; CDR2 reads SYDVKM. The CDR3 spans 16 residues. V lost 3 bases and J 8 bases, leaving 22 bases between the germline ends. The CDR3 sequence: CASSFGGWGVRSGYTF. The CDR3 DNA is TGTGCCAGCAGTTTCGGGGGTTGGGGGGTGAGAAGCGGCTACACCTTC.

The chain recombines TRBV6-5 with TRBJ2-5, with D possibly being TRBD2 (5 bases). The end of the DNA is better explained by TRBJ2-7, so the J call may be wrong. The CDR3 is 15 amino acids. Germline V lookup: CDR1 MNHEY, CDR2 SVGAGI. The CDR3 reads CASSYYPGSSYEQYF. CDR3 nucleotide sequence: TGTGCCAGCAGTTACTATCCGGGGTCCTCCTACGAGCAGTACTTC.

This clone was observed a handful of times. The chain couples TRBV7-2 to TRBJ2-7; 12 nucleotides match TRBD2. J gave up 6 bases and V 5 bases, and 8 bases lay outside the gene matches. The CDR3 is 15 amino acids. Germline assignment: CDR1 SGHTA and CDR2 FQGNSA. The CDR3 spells CASSQRLAGVGEQYF. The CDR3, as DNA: TGTGCCAGCAGCCAACGACTAGCGGGAGTGGGCGAGCAGTACTTC. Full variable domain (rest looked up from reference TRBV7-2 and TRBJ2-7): GAGVSQSPSNKVTEKGKDVELRCDPISGHTALYWYRQSLGQGLEFLIYFQGNSAPDKSGLPSDRFSAERTGGSVSTLTIQRTQQEDSAVYLCASSQRLAGVGEQYFGPGTRLTVT.

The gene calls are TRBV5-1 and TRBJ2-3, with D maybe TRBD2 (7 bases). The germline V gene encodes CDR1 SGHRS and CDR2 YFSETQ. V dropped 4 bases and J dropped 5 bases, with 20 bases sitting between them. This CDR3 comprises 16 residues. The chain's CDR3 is CASSPGGRALGDTQYF. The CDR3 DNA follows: TGCGCCAGCAGCCCCGGGGGGCGGGCCCTTGGAGATACGCAGTATTTT.

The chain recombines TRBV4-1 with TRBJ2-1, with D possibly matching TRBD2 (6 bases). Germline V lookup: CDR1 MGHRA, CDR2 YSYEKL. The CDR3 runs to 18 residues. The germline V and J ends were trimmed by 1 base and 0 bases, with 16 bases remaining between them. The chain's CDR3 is CASSQVAGAGSSYNEQFF. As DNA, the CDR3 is TGCGCCAGCAGCCAAGTCGCGGGTGCGGGGAGCTCCTACAATGAGCAGTTCTTC.

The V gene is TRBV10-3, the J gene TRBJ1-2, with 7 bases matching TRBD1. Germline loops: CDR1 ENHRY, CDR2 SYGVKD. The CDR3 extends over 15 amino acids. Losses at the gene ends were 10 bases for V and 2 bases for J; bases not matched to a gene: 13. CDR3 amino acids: CASVRGLGGNYGYTF. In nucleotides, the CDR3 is TGTGCCAGTGTGAGGGGGCTAGGTGGGAACTATGGCTACACCTTC.

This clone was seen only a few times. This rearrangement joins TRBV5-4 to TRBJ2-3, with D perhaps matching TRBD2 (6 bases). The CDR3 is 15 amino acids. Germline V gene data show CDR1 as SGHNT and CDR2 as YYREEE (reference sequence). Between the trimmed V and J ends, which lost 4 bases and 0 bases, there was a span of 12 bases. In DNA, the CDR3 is TGTGCCAGCAGCCTAAGGAGCGGGAGCACAGATACGCAGTATTTT. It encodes CASSLRSGSTDTQYF.

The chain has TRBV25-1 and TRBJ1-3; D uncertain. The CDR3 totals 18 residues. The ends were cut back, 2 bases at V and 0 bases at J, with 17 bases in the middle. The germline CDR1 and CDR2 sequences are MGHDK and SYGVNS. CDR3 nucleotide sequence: TGTGCCAGCAGTGAAGCCCTGGGTGAGGCACCCTCTGGAAACACCATATATTTT. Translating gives CASSEALGEAPSGNTIYF.

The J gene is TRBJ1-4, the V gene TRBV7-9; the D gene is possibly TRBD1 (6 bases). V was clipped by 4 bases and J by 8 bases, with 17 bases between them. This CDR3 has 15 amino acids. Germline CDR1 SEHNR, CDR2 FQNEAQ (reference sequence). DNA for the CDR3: TGTGCCAGCAGCTCGGTAGGGGGTACTGGAGAAAAACTGTTTTTT. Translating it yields CASSSVGGTGEKLFF.

CDR3 sequence reads: CASRPSDREKNIQYF. The CDR3 region has the DNA TGTGCCAGCAGACCCTCGGACAGGGAAAAAAACATTCAGTACTTC. The chain couples TRBV6-1 to TRBJ2-4; 8 nucleotides agree with TRBD1. The CDR3 extends over 15 amino acids. V was pared by 6 bases and J by 4 bases, with 8 bases of the junction left unmatched. Germline V gene lookup returns CDR1 MNHNS and CDR2 SASEGT.

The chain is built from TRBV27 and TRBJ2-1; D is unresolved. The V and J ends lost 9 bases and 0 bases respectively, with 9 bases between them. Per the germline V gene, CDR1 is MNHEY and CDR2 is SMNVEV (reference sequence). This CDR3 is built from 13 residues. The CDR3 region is CASAMSSYNEQFF. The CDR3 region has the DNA TGTGCCAGTGCTATGAGCTCCTACAATGAGCAGTTCTTC.

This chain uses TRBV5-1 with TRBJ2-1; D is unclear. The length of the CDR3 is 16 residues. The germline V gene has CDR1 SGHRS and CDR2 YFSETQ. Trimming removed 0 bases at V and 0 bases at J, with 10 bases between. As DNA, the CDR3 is TGCGCCAGCAGCTTGGACCGGAGAAGCTCCTACAATGAGCAGTTCTTC. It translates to CASSLDRRSSYNEQFF.

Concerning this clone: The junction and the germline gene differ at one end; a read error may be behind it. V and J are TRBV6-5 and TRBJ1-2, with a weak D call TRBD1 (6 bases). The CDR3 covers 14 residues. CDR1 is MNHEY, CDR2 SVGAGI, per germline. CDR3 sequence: CASSYAGGRDGYAF. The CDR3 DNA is TGTGCCAGCAGTTACGCCGGGGGGCGAGATGGCTACGCCTTC.

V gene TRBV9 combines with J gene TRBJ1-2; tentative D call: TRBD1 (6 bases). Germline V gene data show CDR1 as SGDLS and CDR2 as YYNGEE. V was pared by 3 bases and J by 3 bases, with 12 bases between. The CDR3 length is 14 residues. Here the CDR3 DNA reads TGTGCCAGCAGCGGGATCCGGACAGACTATGGCTACACCTTC. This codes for CASSGIRTDYGYTF.

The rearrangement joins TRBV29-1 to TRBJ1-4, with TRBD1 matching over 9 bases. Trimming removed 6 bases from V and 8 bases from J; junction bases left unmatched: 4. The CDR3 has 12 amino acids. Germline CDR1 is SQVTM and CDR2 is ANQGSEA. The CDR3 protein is CSVQGAGEKLFF. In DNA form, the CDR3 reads TGCAGCGTACAGGGGGCGGGGGAAAAACTGTTTTTT.

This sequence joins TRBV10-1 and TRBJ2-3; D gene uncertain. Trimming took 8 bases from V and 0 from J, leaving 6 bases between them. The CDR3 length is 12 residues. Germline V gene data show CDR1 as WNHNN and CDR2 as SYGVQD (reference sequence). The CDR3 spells CASAASTDTQYF. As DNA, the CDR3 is TGCGCCAGCGCGGCAAGCACAGATACGCAGTATTTT.